The subject of this entry is one T cell receptor beta chain. This clone was recorded a few times. Its antigen remains undetermined. Nothing much larger sits one base from this clone, and base qualities are not available. These data belong to a study of cytomegalovirus exposure and HLA in healthy donors (dated 2017 in TCRdb). At the level of the whole study: An earlier analysis of 587 of the donors reported about 280 Gb of sequence data and around 110 million unique TCR beta sequences obtained from about 180 million T cells. Typing coverage differed by locus: A, B, C, DRB1 and DQB1 were typed in roughly 620-630 donors, DQA1 in about 500, DPA1 in approximately 610, and DPB1 in 400 to 490. HLA typing covered class I and class II loci at four-digit resolution. The study was designed to test whether signatures of past pathogen exposure could be identified by cataloging public T cell receptors. The study used immunosequencing to profile the T cell repertoires of 600 to 850 subjects and linked those repertoires to cytomegalovirus serostatus. In a later genetic analysis, genome-wide SNP genotypes for about 55% of the roughly 700 donors were used, and that subset was treated as a discovery cohort. Every repertoire in the discovery cohort had been generated on one and the same sequencing platform. A later analysis re-examined previously published TCR beta repertoires from just over 650 donors and added high-resolution HLA genotyping to investigate patterns of TCR occurrence. To predict cytomegalovirus infection status, the study brought together high-throughput TCR immunosequencing, statistical association of individual TCRs with disease status, and machine learning. An early release covering around 630 HLA-typed donors comprised approximately 300 gigabases of sequencing data and 85 million or so unique TCR sequences. Because of strong linkage in the cohort, roughly 5 DR-DQ haplotypes were treated as single units for association and clustering. The genetic ancestry cluster associated with self-reported Caucasian donors included about four fifths of the approximately 430 genotyped donors. An earlier analysis of around 580 of the donors used high-throughput TCR beta sequencing to judge whether each TCR beta V gene segment behaved as functional or pseudogenic. Donor age, sex, ethnicity and CMV serostatus were compiled together with the repertoire data. Rather than using new phenotypic data, the later analysis identified candidate immune exposures from TCR beta sequences and from how often those sequences occurred across donors. Among 398 genotyped donors of the cohort, an average of approximately 240,000 unique TCR beta nucleotide sequences were sequenced per donor, roughly 18% of them non-productive. A separate validation cohort of some 130 different subjects was used in addition to the roughly 700-subject first cohort. Here is what the overall study found, with its caveats: A later analysis found that TCR association rates varied across HLA loci, with DRB1 alleles showing the most associated TCRs and HLA-C alleles the fewest. Across donors, most TCR sequences were observed very rarely, whereas some public TCRs were present in many individuals. A cluster of highly shared sequence variants was judged likely to be a technical artifact of the sequencing pipeline. According to a later analysis, most CMV-associated TCR beta chains appeared to be HLA-restricted, and the HLA associations seemed to be driven largely by CMV exposure. Compared with the roughly 600-donor mean, donors in an Asian-associated ancestry cluster had fewer N-insertions in productive TCRs, according to a later genetic analysis. Because the 87-base-pair reads could not distinguish some IMGT-functional V segments, including TRBV6-2 and TRBV6-3, those segments were excluded. A total of 164 TCR beta chains were listed by the study as associated with cytomegalovirus. Linkage disequilibrium might explain the correlated functional status among segregating V segments, but an unknown experimental factor could not be ruled out. Because some donors lacked HLA typing at each locus, the association tests relied only on the typed subset. A further reported finding was that TCR beta sequences accurately predicted the HLA-A and HLA-B alleles for most subjects in the first cohort. In vitro tests confirmed that a few of the cytomegalovirus-associated TCR beta chains recognize cytomegalovirus antigens. The cohort was sequenced for TCR beta chains only, and without alpha or paired-chain data the features that could be detected were limited. Because counts were too low, about 15 rarely observed V segments, including chromosome 9 orphons, were left out of the earlier analysis of several hundred of the donors. The classifier was reported to diagnose cytomegalovirus status with high specificity and sensitivity in both the original and validation cohorts. In a later analysis, 16,951 TCR beta sequences were associated with specific HLA alleles at a false discovery rate of 0.05. When HLA alleles, especially DR and DQ, strongly co-occurred, attributing TCR associations to individual alleles was difficult. Roughly uniform sequencing depth across donors was assumed in presence/absence analyses, although this assumption may not hold. In an earlier analysis of some 550 of the donors, most TCR beta V segments were observed in productive rearrangements about 90% or about 30% of the time, broadly matching IMGT annotations. An association between a missense DCLRE1C variant and V-gene and J-gene trimming of TCR beta chains was found in a later genetic analysis and replicated in an independent cohort. According to a later analysis, parvovirus B19, influenza, CMV and Epstein-Barr virus appeared linked to several top co-occurrence clusters. Immune exposure information for the cohort was limited to CMV serostatus. In a later analysis, HLA-associated TCR beta chains were found to be more clonally expanded and to have lower generation probabilities than equally common non-associated chains. The authors suggested that the approach could potentially be extended to other disease states and immunological phenotypes.

The cohort was made up of around 720 healthy bone marrow donors. All cohort members were sampled while nominally healthy, although unrecorded immune exposures were likely present. The donor was CMV seronegative and was included in the group of a few hundred seronegative cohort members. A peripheral blood sample was collected from each donor, and TCR beta sequencing was performed on peripheral blood mononuclear cells. The Qiagen DNeasy Blood Extraction Kit was used to extract genomic DNA from the blood cell samples. Receptor libraries were prepared by the immunoSEQ multiplex PCR assay. A mixture of 60 forward primers for TCR Vbeta segments and 13 reverse primers for TCR Jbeta segments was used in the multiplex PCR. Amplification of the CDR3 region of rearranged TCR beta genes was performed with a multiplex PCR assay on genomic DNA. Amplified TCR beta libraries were sequenced as 87-base-pair reads on the Illumina HiSeq System. The authors' pipeline ran thus. In a later analysis, 70 million to 95 million unique TCR beta chains were counted across the approximately 670 repertoires, and roughly 11 million of these chains were shared by at least two donors. A nearest-neighbor algorithm error-corrected the raw reads and collapsed the reads into unique sequences, merging closely related sequences to remove PCR and sequencing errors. Alignment of CDR3 sequences to IMGT reference sequences was used to assign V, D and J gene segments. For a sequence to be retained, at least a six-nucleotide match to both a V gene segment and a J gene segment was required. A rearrangement counted as productive if the CDR3 had no stop codons and remained in frame with V and J, and every other rearrangement counted as non-productive. CDR3 was defined according to IMGT convention as the region running from the second conserved V-encoded cysteine to the conserved J-encoded phenylalanine. Sequences without an unambiguous match to a single V gene segment were excluded from the earlier analysis of 450 to 750 of the donors. In an earlier analysis of roughly 500 of the donors, V segments were called functional above 56.7% productive rearrangements and were called segregating when the between-donor standard deviation exceeded 5%. A statistical classification framework was built to diagnose cytomegalovirus status from the catalog of TCR beta chain sequences. V and J gene assignment, in a later analysis, came from comparing TCR nucleotide sequences with IMGT/GENE-DB human TR gene sequences. Using the TCRdist pipeline, a later analysis assigned CDR3 sequences along with most-parsimonious VDJ recombination scenarios. In a later analysis, each TCR beta chain was defined by its CDR3 amino acid sequence together with its V-gene family, and reads without a unique V-gene family were excluded. In a later analysis, 500 to 650 highly shared, low-generation-probability nucleotide sequences were removed to address suspected cross-contamination and a sequencing artifact. In a later analysis, a clonal expansion index was calculated for each public chain from normalized within-repertoire ranks of inferred template counts. In a later analysis, generation probabilities were computed with a VDJ recombination model fitted to out-of-frame rearrangements, and the resulting probabilities were checked against IGoR. A later analysis scored TCR-TCR, TCR-HLA and TCR-CMV co-occurrence with hypergeometric tests, applying a repertoire-size bias correction to TCR pairs. A later analysis estimated false discovery rates by permuting HLA or CMV assignments 20 times. In a later analysis, co-occurring TCRs were grouped with DBSCAN, and TCRdist sequence similarity was added when clustering was performed within HLA-allele-positive subsets. Repertoires with fewer than 30,000 or more than 120,000 public chains, plus five repertoires with anomalous nucleotide sharing, were excluded from co-occurrence clustering. TCRdb's version of the immuneACCESS table is confined to in-frame rearrangements and falls short of the full clone set. An unresolved V gene accounts for under half of the shortfall where checked; the remainder is of unknown origin. V and J calls and clone size are given by that table; D and trimming were obtained from the DNA. This sample is represented by roughly 190,000 clones; about four fifths of them were singletons. Jointly, the top ten make up 1.5% to 2% of the sample.

The germline ends are 8 bases apart after V is trimmed by 2 bases and J by 1 base. The germline V gene encodes CDR1 WNHNN and CDR2 SYGVQD (reference sequence). From cysteine to phenylalanine, the CDR3 is 14 amino acids long. Only CDR3 DNA is held: 42 bases, read in frame from base 1. The receptor's source is a woman between 18 and 29 years old in good health and CMV-seronegative. The sequence is built from TRBV10-1 and TRBJ1-1, with TRBD1 tentatively as D gene (5 bases match). Sample: PBMCs. This receptor has the CDR3 CASSEGGENTEAFF. The bases read TGCGCCAGCAGTGAGGGGGGGGAGAACACTGAAGCTTTCTTT.